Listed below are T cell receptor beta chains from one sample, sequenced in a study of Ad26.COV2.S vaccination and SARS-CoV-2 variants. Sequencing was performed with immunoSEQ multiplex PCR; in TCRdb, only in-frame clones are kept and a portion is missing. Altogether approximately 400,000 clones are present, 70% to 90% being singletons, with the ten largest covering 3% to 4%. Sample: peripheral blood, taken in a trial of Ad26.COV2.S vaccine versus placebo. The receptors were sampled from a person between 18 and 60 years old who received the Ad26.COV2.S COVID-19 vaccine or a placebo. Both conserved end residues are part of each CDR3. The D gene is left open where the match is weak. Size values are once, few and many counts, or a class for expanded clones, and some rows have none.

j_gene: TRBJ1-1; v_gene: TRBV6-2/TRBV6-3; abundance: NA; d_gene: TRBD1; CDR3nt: TGTGCCAGCAGTTACAGACTGGGACAGCAGAACACTGAAGCTTTCTTT; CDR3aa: CASSYRLGQQNTEAFF
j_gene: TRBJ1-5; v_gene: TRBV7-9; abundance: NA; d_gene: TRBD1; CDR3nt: TGTGCCAGCAGCCATGGGGACAGGTTCAATCAGCCCCAGCATTTT; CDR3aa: CASSHGDRFNQPQHF
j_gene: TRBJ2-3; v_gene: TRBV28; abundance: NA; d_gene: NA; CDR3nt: TGTGCCAGCAGAACAACAGCTGCTAGCACAGATACGCAGTATTTT; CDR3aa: CASRTTAASTDTQYF
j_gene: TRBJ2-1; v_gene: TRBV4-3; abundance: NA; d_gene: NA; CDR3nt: TGCGCCAGCAGCCAATCCGACAGCGGCTCCTACAATGAGCAGTTCTTC; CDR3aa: CASSQSDSGSYNEQFF
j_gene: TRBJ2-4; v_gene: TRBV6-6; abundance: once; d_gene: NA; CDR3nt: TGTGCCAGCAGTTATGGGGGAACCTACTTC; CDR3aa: CASSYGGTYF
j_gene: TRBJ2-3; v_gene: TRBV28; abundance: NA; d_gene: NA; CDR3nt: TGTGCCAGCAGTCGGGACTTTCGGGCCGCGCAGTATTTT; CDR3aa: CASSRDFRAAQYF
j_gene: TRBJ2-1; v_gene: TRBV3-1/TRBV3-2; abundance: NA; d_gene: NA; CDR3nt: TGTGCCAGCAGCCAACCCGGGAGATTCAACAATGAGCAGTTCTTC; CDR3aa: CASSQPGRFNNEQFF
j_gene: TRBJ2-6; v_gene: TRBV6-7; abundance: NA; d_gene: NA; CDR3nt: TGTGCCAGCACCCTTCCTAGAGGCGGGGACTCTGGGGCCAACGTCCTGACTTTC; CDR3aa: CASTLPRGGDSGANVLTF
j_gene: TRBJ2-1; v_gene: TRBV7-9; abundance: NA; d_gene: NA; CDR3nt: TGTGCCAGCAGCTTAATCTCCGGGGCAGTTAGACACAATGAGCAGTTCTTC; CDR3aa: CASSLISGAVRHNEQFF
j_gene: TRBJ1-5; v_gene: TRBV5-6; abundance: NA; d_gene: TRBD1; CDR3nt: TGTGCCAGCAGCTTGGCTACGGGACAGTCCGAAACTCAGCCCCAGCATTTT; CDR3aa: CASSLATGQSETQPQHF
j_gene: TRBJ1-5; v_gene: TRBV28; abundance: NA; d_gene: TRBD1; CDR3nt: TGTGCCAGCAGCATAGACAGGGGGCGGCGTCAGCCCCAGCATTTT; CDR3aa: CASSIDRGRRQPQHF
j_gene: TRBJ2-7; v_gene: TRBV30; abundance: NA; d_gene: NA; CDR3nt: TGTGCCTGGAGTGTTGGGTGGGCGGAACAGTACTTC; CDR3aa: CAWSVGWAEQYF
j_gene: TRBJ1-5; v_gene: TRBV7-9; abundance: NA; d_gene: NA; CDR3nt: TGTGCCAGCAGCTCCGGACTGTATCAGCCCCAGCATTTT; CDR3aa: CASSSGLYQPQHF
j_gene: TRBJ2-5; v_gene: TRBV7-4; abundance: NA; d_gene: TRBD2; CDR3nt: TGTGCCAGCAGCTTCATTCGGGGGGGCCGCCGGGCCCAGTACTTC; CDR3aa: CASSFIRGGRRAQYF
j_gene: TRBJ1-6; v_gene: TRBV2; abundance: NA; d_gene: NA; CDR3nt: TGTGCCAGCAGTGGAGGGACTAGAGTTAGCTTTGGGGGTTCACCCCTCCACTTT; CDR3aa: CASSGGTRVSFGGSPLHF
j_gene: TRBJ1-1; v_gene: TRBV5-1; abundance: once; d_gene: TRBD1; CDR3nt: TGCGCCAGCAGCTTTGACAGGGTGAACACTGAAGCTTTCTTT; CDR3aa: CASSFDRVNTEAFF
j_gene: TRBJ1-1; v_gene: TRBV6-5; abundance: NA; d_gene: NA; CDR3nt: TGTGCCAGCTCAATGATTCCGGGAACTGAAGCTTTCTTT; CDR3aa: CASSMIPGTEAFF
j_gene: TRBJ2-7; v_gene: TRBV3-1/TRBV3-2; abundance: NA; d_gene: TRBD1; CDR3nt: TGTGCCAGCACCAGGACAGGGGGGACCCCCTACGAGCAGTACTTC; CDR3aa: CASTRTGGTPYEQYF
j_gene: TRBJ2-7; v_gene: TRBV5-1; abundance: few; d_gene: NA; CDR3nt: TGCGCCAGCAGCTCAGGACCGGGGTCAACCTACGAGCAGTACTTC; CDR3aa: CASSSGPGSTYEQYF
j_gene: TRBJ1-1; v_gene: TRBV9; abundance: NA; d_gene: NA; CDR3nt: TGTGCCAGCAGCGCTTCCGGACGGGAGCAGGAAGCTTTCTTT; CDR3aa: CASSASGREQEAFF
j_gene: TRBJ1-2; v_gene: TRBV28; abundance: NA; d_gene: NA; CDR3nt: TGTGCCAGCAGTCTCCGACAGAAACTTTGGGATGGCTACACCTTC; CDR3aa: CASSLRQKLWDGYTF
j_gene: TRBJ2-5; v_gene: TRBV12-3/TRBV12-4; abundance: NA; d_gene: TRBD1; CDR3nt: TGTGCCAGCAGCAACAGGGGACAAGAGACCCAGTACTTC; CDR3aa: CASSNRGQETQYF
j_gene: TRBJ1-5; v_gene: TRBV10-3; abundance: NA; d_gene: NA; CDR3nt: TGTGCCATCCATGGTGACAAAAATCAGCCCCAGCATTTT; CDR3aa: CAIHGDKNQPQHF
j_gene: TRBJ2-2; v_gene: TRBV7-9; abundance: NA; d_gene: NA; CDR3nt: TGTGCCAGCAGCATAGGACCGAACACCGGGGAGCTGTTTTTT; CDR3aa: CASSIGPNTGELFF
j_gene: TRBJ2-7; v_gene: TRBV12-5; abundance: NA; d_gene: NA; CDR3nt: TGTGCTAGTACTCCGGGCTCTGGGGAGCAGTACTTC; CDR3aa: CASTPGSGEQYF
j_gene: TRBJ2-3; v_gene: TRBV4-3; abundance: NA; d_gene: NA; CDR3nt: TGCGCCAGCAGCCAAGATTTGGGAGATACGCAGTATTTT; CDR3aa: CASSQDLGDTQYF
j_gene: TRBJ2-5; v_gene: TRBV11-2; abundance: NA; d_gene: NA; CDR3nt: TGTGCCAGCAGCTTAACTTGGGGACGGGAGACCCAGTACTTC; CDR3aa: CASSLTWGRETQYF
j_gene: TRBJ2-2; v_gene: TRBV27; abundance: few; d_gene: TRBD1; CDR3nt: TGTGCCAGCAGCAAAGTGATTGGACAGGGAGCCGGGGAGCTGTTTTTT; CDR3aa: CASSKVIGQGAGELFF
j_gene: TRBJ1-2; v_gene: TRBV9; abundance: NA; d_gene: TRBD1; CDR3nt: TGTGCCAGCAGCGTAGCTTCACAGGGGCAGGGTGGCTACACCTTC; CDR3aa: CASSVASQGQGGYTF
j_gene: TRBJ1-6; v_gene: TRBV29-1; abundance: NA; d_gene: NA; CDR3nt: TGCAGCGTTGCAGGACCTCCGGGGTCACCCCTCCACTTT; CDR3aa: CSVAGPPGSPLHF
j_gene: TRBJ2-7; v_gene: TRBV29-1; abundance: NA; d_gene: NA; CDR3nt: TGCAGCGTTAAGCTCGGACTGGACTCCTACGAGCAGTACTTC; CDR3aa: CSVKLGLDSYEQYF
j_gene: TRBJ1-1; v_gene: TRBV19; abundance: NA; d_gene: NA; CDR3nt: TGTGCCAGTAGTATTAAGGGGAGAGTGAACACTGAAGCTTTCTTT; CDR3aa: CASSIKGRVNTEAFF
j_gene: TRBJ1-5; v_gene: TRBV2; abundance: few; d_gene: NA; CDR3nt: TGTGCCAGCAGCTTACGGGTCAATCAGCCCCAGCATTTT; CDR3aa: CASSLRVNQPQHF
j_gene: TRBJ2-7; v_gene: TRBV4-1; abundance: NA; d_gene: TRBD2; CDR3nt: TGCGCCAGCAGCCATACCTATGGACTAGCGGGAGGTTACGAGCAGTACTTC; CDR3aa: CASSHTYGLAGGYEQYF
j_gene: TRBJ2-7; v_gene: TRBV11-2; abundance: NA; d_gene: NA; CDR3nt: TGTGCCAGCAGCCCGGACCCCACTAGCTCCTACGAGCAGTACTTC; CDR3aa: CASSPDPTSSYEQYF
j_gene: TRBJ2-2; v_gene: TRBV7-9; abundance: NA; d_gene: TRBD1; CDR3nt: TGTGCCAGCAGCCCACCAGGGACAGGGGGCACCGGGGAGCTGTTTTTT; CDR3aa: CASSPPGTGGTGELFF
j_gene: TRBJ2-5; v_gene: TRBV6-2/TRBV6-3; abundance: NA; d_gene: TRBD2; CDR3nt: TGTGCCAGCAGTCAGCCGCTGGGCGGGAGTGTGTACCAAGAGACCCAGTACTTC; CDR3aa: CASSQPLGGSVYQETQYF
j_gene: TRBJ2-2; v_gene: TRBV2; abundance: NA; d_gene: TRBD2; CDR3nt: TGTGCCAGCATGAGCGGGGCGAACACCGGGGAGCTGTTTTTT; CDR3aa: CASMSGANTGELFF
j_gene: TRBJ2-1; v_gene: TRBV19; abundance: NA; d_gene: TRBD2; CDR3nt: TGTGCCAGTGGCGGCACTAGCGGGGCCACGGGTGAGCAGTTCTTC; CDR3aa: CASGGTSGATGEQFF
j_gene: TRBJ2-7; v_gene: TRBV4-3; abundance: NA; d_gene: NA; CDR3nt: TGCGCCAGCAGCCAAGGGACAGATCCGTACGAGCAGTACTTC; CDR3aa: CASSQGTDPYEQYF
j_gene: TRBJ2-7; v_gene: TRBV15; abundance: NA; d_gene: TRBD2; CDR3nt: TGTGCCACCAGCAGTGGTTATCTAGCGGGAGAATGGGCCTACGAGCAGTACTTC; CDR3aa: CATSSGYLAGEWAYEQYF
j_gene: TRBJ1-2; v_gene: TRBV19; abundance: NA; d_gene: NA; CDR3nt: TGTGCCAGTAGTATAAACAGGGAGAACTATGGCTACACCTTC; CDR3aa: CASSINRENYGYTF
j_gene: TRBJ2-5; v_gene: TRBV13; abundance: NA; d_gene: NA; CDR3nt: TGTGCCAGCAGCCTAGGGACGGGGTTTTTGCAGGCGGAGACCCAGTACTTC; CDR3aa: CASSLGTGFLQAETQYF
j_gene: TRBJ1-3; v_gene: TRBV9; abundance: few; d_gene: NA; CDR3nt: TGTGCCAGCAGCGTAGCCCAATCTGGAAACACCATATATTTT; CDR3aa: CASSVAQSGNTIYF
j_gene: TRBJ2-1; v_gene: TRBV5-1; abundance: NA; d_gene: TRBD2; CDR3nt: TGCGCCCAGAGGGATCCTAGCGGGAGTCGTGAGCAGTTCTTC; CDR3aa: CAQRDPSGSREQFF
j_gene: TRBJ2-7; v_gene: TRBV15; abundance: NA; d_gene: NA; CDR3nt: TGTGCCACCAGCACCGGGGATGAGGGAGAGCAGTACTTC; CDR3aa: CATSTGDEGEQYF
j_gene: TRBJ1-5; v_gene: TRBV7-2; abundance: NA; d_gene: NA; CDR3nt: TGTGCCAGCAGCTTTGGTCGGGGCAATCAGCCCCAGCATTTT; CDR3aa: CASSFGRGNQPQHF
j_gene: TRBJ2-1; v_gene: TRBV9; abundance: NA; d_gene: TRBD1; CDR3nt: TGTGCCAGCAGCGTAGAGTACAGGGGTTTCAATGAGCAGTTCTTC; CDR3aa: CASSVEYRGFNEQFF
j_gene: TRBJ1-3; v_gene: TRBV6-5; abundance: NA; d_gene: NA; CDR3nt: TGTGCCAGCATTAAGGGGGTAACTGGAAACACCATATATTTT; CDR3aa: CASIKGVTGNTIYF
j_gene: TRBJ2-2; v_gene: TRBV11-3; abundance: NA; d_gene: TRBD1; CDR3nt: TGTGCCAGCAGCCCGACAGGGGGCGGCGGGGAGCTGTTTTTT; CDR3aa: CASSPTGGGGELFF
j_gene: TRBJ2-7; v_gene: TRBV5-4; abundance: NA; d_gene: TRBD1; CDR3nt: TGTGCCAGCAGCTTTCCCGGGACAGGGTCTCACGAGCAGTACTTC; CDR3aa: CASSFPGTGSHEQYF
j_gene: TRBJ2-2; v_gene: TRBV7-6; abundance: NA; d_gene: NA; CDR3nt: TGTGCCAGCAGCTTAGCGCTGGGAGGGGGCAACACCGGGGAGCTGTTTTTT; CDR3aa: CASSLALGGGNTGELFF
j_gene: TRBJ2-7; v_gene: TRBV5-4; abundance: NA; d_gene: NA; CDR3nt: TGTGCCAGCAGCTTGCCTGAGCAGGGGAACGAGCAGTACTTC; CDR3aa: CASSLPEQGNEQYF
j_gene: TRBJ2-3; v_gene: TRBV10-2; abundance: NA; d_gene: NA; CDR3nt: TGCGCCAGCAGTAATGGACTCTATTCAGATACGCAGTATTTT; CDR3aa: CASSNGLYSDTQYF
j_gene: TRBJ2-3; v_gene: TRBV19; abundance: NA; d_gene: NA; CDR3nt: TGTGCCAGTAGCCCCCTGAAGGTGGGCACAGATACGCAGTATTTT; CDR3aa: CASSPLKVGTDTQYF
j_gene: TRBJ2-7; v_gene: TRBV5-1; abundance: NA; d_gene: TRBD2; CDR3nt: TGCGCCAGCAGCTGGGCCCTTAGCGGGGACGGGTACGAGCAGTACTTC; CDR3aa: CASSWALSGDGYEQYF
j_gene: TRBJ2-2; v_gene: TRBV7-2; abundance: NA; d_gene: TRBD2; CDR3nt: TGTGCCAGCAGCTTGAGCGGGAGGGCCCGGGGCGGGGAGCTGTTTTTT; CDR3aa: CASSLSGRARGGELFF
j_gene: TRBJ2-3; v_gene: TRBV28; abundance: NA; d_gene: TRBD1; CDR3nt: TGTGCCATCTCTGAGGACAGGGGGGCCACAGATACGCAGTATTTT; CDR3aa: CAISEDRGATDTQYF
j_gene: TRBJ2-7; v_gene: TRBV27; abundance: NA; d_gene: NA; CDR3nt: TGTGCCAGCAGTTTATCCAGGGGAGGCTACGAGCAGTACTTC; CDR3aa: CASSLSRGGYEQYF